This T cell receptor beta chain was retrieved from a study of cytomegalovirus exposure and HLA in healthy donors. The PCR had 60 Vbeta and 13 Jbeta primers. TCRdb's copy holds only in-frame clones and misses some; the assay was immunoSEQ multiplex PCR. The sample lists approximately 100,000 clones, around 79% occurring once. Deletions cut 4 bases from V and 5 bases from J, with 6 bases between. The CDR3 consists of 11 residues. Germline values: CDR1 WNHNN, CDR2 SYGVQD (reference sequence). The chain recombines TRBV10-1 with TRBJ2-7, with a possible D match to TRBD1 (6 bases). The sequenced sample was PBMCs. This receptor was obtained from a middle-aged woman in good health and CMV-seronegative. DNA of the CDR3: TGCGCCAGCAGTGGGACAGACGAGCAGTACTTC. This translates into CASSGTDEQYF.